The 25 T cell receptor beta chains presented below share a single source sample, sequenced in a study of blood T cell repertoires in COVID-19. Measured with immunoSEQ multiplex PCR; TCRdb has only the in-frame clones, and not every one. The repertoire holds 110,000 or so clones, with 85% to 90% as singletons. Sequencing used peripheral blood. The receptor set was obtained from a woman aged 50 to 65 with acute or convalescent COVID-19.

CDR3 protein: CAISEVPGGTNEQFF. CDR3 nucleotide sequence: TGTGCCATCAGTGAGGTTCCAGGGGGCACGAATGAGCAGTTCTTC. V is TRBV10-3 and J is TRBJ2-1; 8 positions match TRBD1. After removal of 2 bases from V and 7 bases from J, the junction contained 7 bases not matched to a gene. Germline CDR1 and CDR2: ENHRY and SYGVKD. This CDR3 is 15 amino acids long.

This chain links TRBV14 with TRBJ1-2; D might be TRBD1 (6 bases). With 0 bases removed from V and 4 bases from J, the gap between germline ends came to 9 bases. Germline-derived CDR1 and CDR2 are SGHDN and FVKESK. This CDR3 has 14 amino acids. CDR3 coding DNA: TGTGCCAGCAGCCAAGAAGGACAGAGCTATGGCTACACCTTC. Its protein is CASSQEGQSYGYTF.

The V gene is TRBV19, the J gene TRBJ1-2; weak D call: TRBD1 (5 bases). This CDR3 has 16 residues. In germline, CDR1 is LNHDA, CDR2 SQIVND (reference sequence). With 7 bases removed from V and 1 base from J, the gap between germline ends came to 19 bases. The CDR3 DNA follows: TGTGCCAGTACCCTAGCCGGGACTCCGATTAACTATGGCTACACCTTC. This encodes CASTLAGTPINYGYTF.

The CDR3, as DNA: TGTGCCAGCAGCCAAGTCAAGAACACTGAAGCTTTCTTT. It translates to CASSQVKNTEAFF. The chain links TRBV3-1 (or the pseudogene TRBV3-2) to TRBJ1-1; D remains unclear. Trimming stripped 1 base from V and 1 base from J, with 4 bases between. The germline CDR1 and CDR2 sequences are LGHDT and YNNKEL (reference sequence). The CDR3 runs to 13 residues.

The chain couples TRBV7-9 to TRBJ2-3; tentatively, D is TRBD1 (6 bases). Germline CDR1 reads SEHNR; CDR2 reads FQNEAQ (reference sequence). V was clipped by 2 bases and J by 3 bases, with 9 bases between them. The CDR3 contains 14 residues. DNA of the CDR3: TGTGCCAGCAGCTTACAGGGGCGTACAGATACGCAGTATTTT. Protein: CASSLQGRTDTQYF.

The J gene is TRBJ2-1, the V gene TRBV3-1 (or the pseudogene TRBV3-2); 8 nucleotides agree with TRBD2. V trimming: 4 bases; J trimming: 5 bases; junction bases outside the gene matches: 13. The CDR3 runs 17 residues. Germline values: CDR1 LGHDT, CDR2 YNNKEL (reference sequence). DNA for the CDR3: TGTGCCAGCAGCCCCATAGCGGGAAGAGGTGCGCACAATGAGCAGTTCTTC. This translates into CASSPIAGRGAHNEQFF.

J is TRBJ2-2 and V is TRBV7-2, with 7 bases lining up with TRBD1. CDR3 size: 17 residues. V was clipped by 5 bases and J by 0 bases; unmatched bases: 9. Germline assignment: CDR1 SGHTA and CDR2 FQGNSA. CDR3 nucleotides: TGTGCCAGCAGCCCGGGACAGATTTTCGCGAACACCGGGGAGCTGTTTTTT. As protein: CASSPGQIFANTGELFF. The full variable domain, its missing parts supplied by reference TRBV7-2 and TRBJ2-2, is GAGVSQSPSNKVTEKGKDVELRCDPISGHTALYWYRQSLGQGLEFLIYFQGNSAPDKSGLPSDRFSAERTGGSVSTLTIQRTQQEDSAVYLCASSPGQIFANTGELFFGEGSRLTVL.

V usage is TRBV12-3 or TRBV12-4 and J usage is TRBJ1-1, with a possible D match to TRBD1 (5 bases). The CDR3 has 13 amino acids. The ends were cut back, 6 bases at V and 7 bases at J, with 15 bases in the middle. The CDR3 sequence is CASSLGRQGEAFF. CDR3 in DNA: TGTGCCAGCAGCCTTGGAAGGCAGGGTGAAGCTTTCTTT.

The chain employs TRBV19 and TRBJ2-1, with D maybe TRBD1 (7 bases). Germline assignment: CDR1 LNHDA and CDR2 SQIVND (reference sequence). Trimming pared 1 base from V and 2 bases from J, leaving 9 bases between. The length of the CDR3 is 15 residues. The CDR3: CASSIGRGPYNEQFF. The CDR3 DNA reads TGTGCCAGTAGTATAGGGAGGGGGCCCTACAATGAGCAGTTCTTC.

The gene calls are TRBV25-1 and TRBJ2-5, with TRBD1 matching 9 bases. The CDR3 is 14 residues long. Germline loops: CDR1 MGHDK, CDR2 SYGVNS. J was trimmed by 1 base and V by 5 bases; bases with no gene match: 2. The CDR3, as DNA: TGTGCCAGCAGTATGGGACAGGGCCAAGAGACCCAGTACTTC. This gives the protein CASSMGQGQETQYF.

This sequence joins TRBV29-1 and TRBJ2-3, with D unclear. V lost 7 bases and J 2 bases, leaving 13 bases between the germline ends. The CDR3 covers 13 residues. Per the germline V gene, CDR1 is SQVTM and CDR2 is ANQGSEA. The CDR3 is CSGQATPTDTQYF. CDR3 coding DNA: TGCAGCGGCCAGGCGACCCCCACAGATACGCAGTATTTT.

This clone was recorded once. The V gene is TRBV5-6, the J gene TRBJ2-7; 11 nucleotides match TRBD1. V gave up 0 bases and J gave up 3 bases; unmatched junction bases: 2. From germline, CDR1 is SGHDT and CDR2 YYEEEE. The CDR3 length is 15 residues. The CDR3: CASSLEGQGDYEQYF. In DNA form, the CDR3 reads TGTGCCAGCAGCTTGGAGGGACAGGGGGACTACGAGCAGTACTTC.

This chain links TRBV9 with TRBJ2-7, with a tentative D call TRBD2 (6 bases). V lost 0 bases to trimming and J lost 6 bases, with 16 bases between them. The CDR3 spans 15 residues. CDR1 is SGDLS, CDR2 YYNGEE, per germline. Written as DNA, the CDR3 is TGTGCCAGCAGCGTAGCCCCCTCACTAGCATCCGAGCAGTACTTC. It translates to CASSVAPSLASEQYF.

V usage is TRBV12-3 or TRBV12-4 and J usage is TRBJ1-1; no clear D gene. Trimming pared 2 bases from V and 3 bases from J, leaving 7 bases between. The CDR3 is 13 amino acids. CDR3 amino acids: CASSLKRDTEAFF. In DNA form, the CDR3 reads TGTGCCAGCAGTTTAAAGAGGGACACTGAAGCTTTCTTT.

The J gene is TRBJ2-3, the V gene TRBV6-1, with D perhaps matching TRBD1 (8 bases). The germline V gene has CDR1 MNHNS and CDR2 SASEGT. There are 17 residues in the CDR3. The ends were cut back, 2 bases at V and 2 bases at J, with 17 bases in the middle. The CDR3 region is CASSERGDRSTTDTQYF. In nucleotides, the CDR3 is TGTGCCAGCAGTGAACGGGGGGACAGGTCCACCACAGATACGCAGTATTTT.

The genes are TRBV4-2 and TRBJ2-1; 12 nucleotides line up with TRBD1. The germline V gene encodes CDR1 LGHNA and CDR2 YNFKEQ. The CDR3 totals 17 residues. V was pared by 0 bases and J by 4 bases, with 4 bases of the junction left unmatched. For the CDR3, the DNA is TGTGCCAGCAGCCAAGATTCGGGACAGGGGGCTTACAATGAGCAGTTCTTC. Translated: CASSQDSGQGAYNEQFF.

The chain is built from TRBV10-1 and TRBJ2-1; no reliable D call. The CDR3 is made up of 13 amino acids. CDR1 and CDR2 from the germline V gene are WNHNN and SYGVQD (reference sequence). The ends were cut back, 2 bases at V and 6 bases at J, with 8 bases in the middle. This CDR3 is CASSEGLGNEQFF. The CDR3 DNA reads TGCGCCAGCAGTGAGGGTCTAGGCAATGAGCAGTTCTTC.

A few counts support this clone. The J gene is TRBJ2-1, the V gene TRBV30; TRBD1 matches at 7 bases. CDR3 size: 14 residues. Trimming took 0 bases from V and 3 from J; bases not matched to a gene: 2. Per germline, CDR1 GTSNPN and CDR2 SVGIG (reference sequence). This chain's CDR3 is CAWSVTGYYNEQFF. The CDR3 DNA follows: TGTGCCTGGAGTGTGACAGGGTACTACAATGAGCAGTTCTTC.

The rearrangement links TRBV6-4 to TRBJ2-3; D call uncertain. V was pared by 0 bases and J by 3 bases, with 13 bases between. The CDR3 loop spans 16 amino acids. Germline V gene data show CDR1 as MRHNA and CDR2 as SNTAGT. The CDR3, as DNA: TGTGCCAGCAGTGACTCTTACGGAACCGGGACAGATACGCAGTATTTT. It specifies CASSDSYGTGTDTQYF.

J is TRBJ2-3 and V is TRBV30; 10 positions agree with TRBD2. The junction had 12 bases not matched to a gene; V was cut back by 6 bases and J by 3 bases. This CDR3 has 16 amino acids. Germline CDR1 GTSNPN, CDR2 SVGIG (reference sequence). The CDR3 loop is CACLAGESPTTDTQYF. DNA of the CDR3: TGTGCCTGCCTAGCGGGAGAGTCTCCAACGACAGATACGCAGTATTTT.

The chain carries TRBV27 and TRBJ1-3; D call uncertain. Trimming took off 6 bases at V and 4 bases at J, with 19 bases between the two ends. Germline lookup yields CDR1 MNHEY and CDR2 SMNVEV (reference sequence). The CDR3 length is 16 residues. CDR3 loop: CASRAQSSLVGNTIYF. The CDR3 coding sequence is TGTGCCAGCAGGGCTCAATCGTCCCTGGTAGGAAACACCATATATTTT.

The chain is built from TRBV19 and TRBJ1-3, with TRBD1 matching over 7 bases. J gave up 4 bases and V 9 bases, and 3 bases lay outside the gene matches. Germline values: CDR1 LNHDA, CDR2 SQIVND (reference sequence). This CDR3 comprises 12 residues. CDR3 nucleotides: TGTGCCAGCGCACAGGGGGGAAACACCATATATTTT. It encodes CASAQGGNTIYF.

The rearrangement links TRBV7-9 to TRBJ2-7, with 9 nucleotides matching TRBD2. This CDR3 spans 15 amino acids. J lost 5 bases, V lost 5 bases, and 10 bases had no gene match. Germline assignment: CDR1 SEHNR and CDR2 FQNEAQ (reference sequence). The CDR3 protein is CASSLPSGETDEQYF. The CDR3 DNA reads TGTGCCAGCAGCCTTCCTAGCGGGGAGACAGACGAGCAGTACTTC.

The chain combines TRBV15 with TRBJ1-3; tentative D call: TRBD1 (6 bases). This CDR3 has 18 amino acids. In germline, CDR1 is LNHNV, CDR2 YYDKDF (reference sequence). V lost 1 base and J 0 bases, leaving 16 bases between the germline ends. The CDR3 nucleotides are TGTGCCACCAGCAGAGGTTTCGAAGACAGGACCTCTGGAAACACCATATATTTT. It codes for CATSRGFEDRTSGNTIYF.

The chain has TRBV7-3 and TRBJ2-1; 7 bases agree with TRBD1. CDR1 is SGHTA and CDR2 is FQGTGA in the germline V gene. The J segment lost 4 bases and the V segment lost 4 bases, leaving 7 bases of the junction unmatched. This CDR3 is built from 15 residues. In DNA form, the CDR3 reads TGTGCCAGCAGCTCCTCCAGGGGGAGTTACAATGAGCAGTTCTTC. Protein sequence: CASSSSRGSYNEQFF. Based on the CDR3 plus reference TRBV7-3 and TRBJ2-1, the full variable domain is GAGVSQTPSNKVTEKGKYVELRCDPISGHTALYWYRQSLGQGPEFLIYFQGTGAADDSGLPNDRFFAVRPEGSVSTLKIQRTERGDSAVYLCASSSSRGSYNEQFFGPGTRLTVL.